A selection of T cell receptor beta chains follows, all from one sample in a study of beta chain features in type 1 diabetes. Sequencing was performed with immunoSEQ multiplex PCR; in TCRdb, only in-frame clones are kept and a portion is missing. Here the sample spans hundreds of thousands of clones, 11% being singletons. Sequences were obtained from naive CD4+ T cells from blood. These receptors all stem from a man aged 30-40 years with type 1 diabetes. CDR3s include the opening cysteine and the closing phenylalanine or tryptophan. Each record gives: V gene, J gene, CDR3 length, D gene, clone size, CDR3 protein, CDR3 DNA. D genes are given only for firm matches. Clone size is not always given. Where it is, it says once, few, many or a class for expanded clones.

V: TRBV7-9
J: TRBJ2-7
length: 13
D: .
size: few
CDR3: CASSLREAYEQYF
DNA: TGTGCCAGCAGCCTACGTGAAGCCTACGAGCAGTACTTC

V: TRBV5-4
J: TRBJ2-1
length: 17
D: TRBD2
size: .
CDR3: CASSLGSGGHSYNEQFF
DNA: TGTGCCAGCAGCTTAGGTAGCGGGGGACACTCCTACAATGAGCAGTTCTTC

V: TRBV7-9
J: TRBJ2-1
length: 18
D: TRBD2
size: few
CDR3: CASRPGLAGTLTYNEQFF
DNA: TGTGCCAGCAGACCGGGACTAGCGGGGACCCTAACCTACAATGAGCAGTTCTTC

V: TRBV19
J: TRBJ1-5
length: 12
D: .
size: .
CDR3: CASSIPDQPQHF
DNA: TGTGCCAGTAGTATTCCGGATCAGCCCCAGCATTTT

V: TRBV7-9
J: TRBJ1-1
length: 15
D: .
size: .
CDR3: CASSLIQAPNTEAFF
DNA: TGTGCCAGCAGCCTAATACAGGCCCCTAACACTGAAGCTTTCTTT

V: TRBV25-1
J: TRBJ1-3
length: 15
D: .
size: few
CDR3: CASSDSRGEGNTIYF
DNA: TGTGCCAGCAGTGACTCCAGGGGCGAGGGAAACACCATATATTTT

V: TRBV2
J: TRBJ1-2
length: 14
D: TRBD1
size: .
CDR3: CASTGTGEIYGYTF
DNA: TGTGCCAGCACCGGGACAGGGGAAATCTATGGCTACACCTTC

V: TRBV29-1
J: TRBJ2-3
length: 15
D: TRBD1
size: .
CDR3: CSVRDRGPSTDTQYF
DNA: TGCAGCGTTCGGGACAGGGGTCCTAGCACAGATACGCAGTATTTT

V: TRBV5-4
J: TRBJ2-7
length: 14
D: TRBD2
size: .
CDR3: CASSLAGGAYEQYF
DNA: TGTGCCAGCAGCTTGGCGGGGGGAGCCTACGAGCAGTACTTC

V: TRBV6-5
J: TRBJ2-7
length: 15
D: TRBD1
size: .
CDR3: CASSSRTGRGYEQYF
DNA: TGTGCCAGCAGTTCGCGGACAGGAAGAGGCTACGAGCAGTACTTC